One sample yielded the 5 T cell receptor beta chains listed below, sequenced in a study of cytomegalovirus exposure and HLA in healthy donors (dated by TCRdb to between 2016 and 2019). The method was the immunoSEQ multiplex PCR assay. Here the immuneACCESS table is served through TCRdb, limited to in-frame sequences with V and J called. Missing clones are a known gap in these copies; in checked studies unresolved V genes cover under half, and the rest lacks a known reason. For this sample the table gives roughly 170,000 clones, of which roughly four fifths were detected only once. 2.8% of the sample belongs to the ten largest clones. The sample taken for sequencing was PBMCs. The receptors shown here come from a woman in her late teens or twenties in good health and CMV-seropositive.

V and J are TRBV5-8 and TRBJ1-2; D perhaps matches TRBD1 (5 bases). V was shortened by 2 bases and J by 0 bases, with 11 bases between the two germline ends. The CDR3 covers 15 residues. Germline lookup yields CDR1 SGHTS and CDR2 YDEGEE. The CDR3 region has the DNA TGTGCCAGCAGCTTCGTGACAGCTACTAACTATGGCTACACCTTC. Its protein product is CASSFVTATNYGYTF. Drawing the rest from reference TRBV5-8 and TRBJ1-2, the complete variable domain is EAGVTQSPTHLIKTRGQQATLRCSPISGHTSVYWYQQALGLGLQFLLWYDEGEERNRGNFPPRFSGRQFPNYSSELNVNALELEDSALYLCASSFVTATNYGYTFGSGTRLTVV.

The chain employs TRBV19 and TRBJ1-6; D is possibly TRBD1 (5 bases). V dropped 9 bases and J dropped 6 bases, with 12 bases sitting between them. This CDR3 region has 13 residues. Germline V lookup: CDR1 LNHDA, CDR2 SQIVND (reference sequence). The CDR3 loop is CASTGTLNSPLHF. CDR3 DNA sequence: TGTGCCAGCACCGGGACTCTTAATTCACCCCTCCACTTT. Together with reference TRBV19 and TRBJ1-6, the CDR3 gives the full variable domain: DGGITQSPKYLFRKEGQNVTLSCEQNLNHDAMYWYRQDPGQGLRLIYYSQIVNDFQKGDIAEGYSVSREKKESFPLTVTSAQKNPTAFYLCASTGTLNSPLHFGNGTRLTVT.

The gene calls are TRBV15 and TRBJ1-2; D uncertain. The CDR3 has 14 residues. The germline V gene has CDR1 LNHNV and CDR2 YYDKDF (reference sequence). The V end lost 0 bases, the J end lost 2 bases, and 7 bases lay between the germline ends. CDR3: CATSRDPVNYGYTF. The CDR3, as DNA: TGTGCCACCAGCAGAGATCCGGTAAACTATGGCTACACCTTC.

The chain combines TRBV19 with TRBJ1-6, with 7 positions matching TRBD1. V was clipped by 7 bases and J by 4 bases; unmatched bases: 4. This CDR3 contains 14 residues. The germline V gene encodes CDR1 LNHDA and CDR2 SQIVND (reference sequence). CDR3 protein: CASTPRGYNSPLHF. The CDR3 nucleotides are TGTGCCAGTACCCCCAGGGGGTATAATTCACCCCTCCACTTT.

CDR3 DNA sequence: TGTGCCATCAGTGTGACAGGGGGCAATCAGCCCCAGCATTTT. It is translated as CAISVTGGNQPQHF. The chain joins TRBV10-3 to TRBJ1-5, with 8 nucleotides matching TRBD1. J gave up 2 bases and V 4 bases, and 1 base lay outside the gene matches. The germline V gene encodes CDR1 ENHRY and CDR2 SYGVKD. The CDR3 sequence is 14 residues long.